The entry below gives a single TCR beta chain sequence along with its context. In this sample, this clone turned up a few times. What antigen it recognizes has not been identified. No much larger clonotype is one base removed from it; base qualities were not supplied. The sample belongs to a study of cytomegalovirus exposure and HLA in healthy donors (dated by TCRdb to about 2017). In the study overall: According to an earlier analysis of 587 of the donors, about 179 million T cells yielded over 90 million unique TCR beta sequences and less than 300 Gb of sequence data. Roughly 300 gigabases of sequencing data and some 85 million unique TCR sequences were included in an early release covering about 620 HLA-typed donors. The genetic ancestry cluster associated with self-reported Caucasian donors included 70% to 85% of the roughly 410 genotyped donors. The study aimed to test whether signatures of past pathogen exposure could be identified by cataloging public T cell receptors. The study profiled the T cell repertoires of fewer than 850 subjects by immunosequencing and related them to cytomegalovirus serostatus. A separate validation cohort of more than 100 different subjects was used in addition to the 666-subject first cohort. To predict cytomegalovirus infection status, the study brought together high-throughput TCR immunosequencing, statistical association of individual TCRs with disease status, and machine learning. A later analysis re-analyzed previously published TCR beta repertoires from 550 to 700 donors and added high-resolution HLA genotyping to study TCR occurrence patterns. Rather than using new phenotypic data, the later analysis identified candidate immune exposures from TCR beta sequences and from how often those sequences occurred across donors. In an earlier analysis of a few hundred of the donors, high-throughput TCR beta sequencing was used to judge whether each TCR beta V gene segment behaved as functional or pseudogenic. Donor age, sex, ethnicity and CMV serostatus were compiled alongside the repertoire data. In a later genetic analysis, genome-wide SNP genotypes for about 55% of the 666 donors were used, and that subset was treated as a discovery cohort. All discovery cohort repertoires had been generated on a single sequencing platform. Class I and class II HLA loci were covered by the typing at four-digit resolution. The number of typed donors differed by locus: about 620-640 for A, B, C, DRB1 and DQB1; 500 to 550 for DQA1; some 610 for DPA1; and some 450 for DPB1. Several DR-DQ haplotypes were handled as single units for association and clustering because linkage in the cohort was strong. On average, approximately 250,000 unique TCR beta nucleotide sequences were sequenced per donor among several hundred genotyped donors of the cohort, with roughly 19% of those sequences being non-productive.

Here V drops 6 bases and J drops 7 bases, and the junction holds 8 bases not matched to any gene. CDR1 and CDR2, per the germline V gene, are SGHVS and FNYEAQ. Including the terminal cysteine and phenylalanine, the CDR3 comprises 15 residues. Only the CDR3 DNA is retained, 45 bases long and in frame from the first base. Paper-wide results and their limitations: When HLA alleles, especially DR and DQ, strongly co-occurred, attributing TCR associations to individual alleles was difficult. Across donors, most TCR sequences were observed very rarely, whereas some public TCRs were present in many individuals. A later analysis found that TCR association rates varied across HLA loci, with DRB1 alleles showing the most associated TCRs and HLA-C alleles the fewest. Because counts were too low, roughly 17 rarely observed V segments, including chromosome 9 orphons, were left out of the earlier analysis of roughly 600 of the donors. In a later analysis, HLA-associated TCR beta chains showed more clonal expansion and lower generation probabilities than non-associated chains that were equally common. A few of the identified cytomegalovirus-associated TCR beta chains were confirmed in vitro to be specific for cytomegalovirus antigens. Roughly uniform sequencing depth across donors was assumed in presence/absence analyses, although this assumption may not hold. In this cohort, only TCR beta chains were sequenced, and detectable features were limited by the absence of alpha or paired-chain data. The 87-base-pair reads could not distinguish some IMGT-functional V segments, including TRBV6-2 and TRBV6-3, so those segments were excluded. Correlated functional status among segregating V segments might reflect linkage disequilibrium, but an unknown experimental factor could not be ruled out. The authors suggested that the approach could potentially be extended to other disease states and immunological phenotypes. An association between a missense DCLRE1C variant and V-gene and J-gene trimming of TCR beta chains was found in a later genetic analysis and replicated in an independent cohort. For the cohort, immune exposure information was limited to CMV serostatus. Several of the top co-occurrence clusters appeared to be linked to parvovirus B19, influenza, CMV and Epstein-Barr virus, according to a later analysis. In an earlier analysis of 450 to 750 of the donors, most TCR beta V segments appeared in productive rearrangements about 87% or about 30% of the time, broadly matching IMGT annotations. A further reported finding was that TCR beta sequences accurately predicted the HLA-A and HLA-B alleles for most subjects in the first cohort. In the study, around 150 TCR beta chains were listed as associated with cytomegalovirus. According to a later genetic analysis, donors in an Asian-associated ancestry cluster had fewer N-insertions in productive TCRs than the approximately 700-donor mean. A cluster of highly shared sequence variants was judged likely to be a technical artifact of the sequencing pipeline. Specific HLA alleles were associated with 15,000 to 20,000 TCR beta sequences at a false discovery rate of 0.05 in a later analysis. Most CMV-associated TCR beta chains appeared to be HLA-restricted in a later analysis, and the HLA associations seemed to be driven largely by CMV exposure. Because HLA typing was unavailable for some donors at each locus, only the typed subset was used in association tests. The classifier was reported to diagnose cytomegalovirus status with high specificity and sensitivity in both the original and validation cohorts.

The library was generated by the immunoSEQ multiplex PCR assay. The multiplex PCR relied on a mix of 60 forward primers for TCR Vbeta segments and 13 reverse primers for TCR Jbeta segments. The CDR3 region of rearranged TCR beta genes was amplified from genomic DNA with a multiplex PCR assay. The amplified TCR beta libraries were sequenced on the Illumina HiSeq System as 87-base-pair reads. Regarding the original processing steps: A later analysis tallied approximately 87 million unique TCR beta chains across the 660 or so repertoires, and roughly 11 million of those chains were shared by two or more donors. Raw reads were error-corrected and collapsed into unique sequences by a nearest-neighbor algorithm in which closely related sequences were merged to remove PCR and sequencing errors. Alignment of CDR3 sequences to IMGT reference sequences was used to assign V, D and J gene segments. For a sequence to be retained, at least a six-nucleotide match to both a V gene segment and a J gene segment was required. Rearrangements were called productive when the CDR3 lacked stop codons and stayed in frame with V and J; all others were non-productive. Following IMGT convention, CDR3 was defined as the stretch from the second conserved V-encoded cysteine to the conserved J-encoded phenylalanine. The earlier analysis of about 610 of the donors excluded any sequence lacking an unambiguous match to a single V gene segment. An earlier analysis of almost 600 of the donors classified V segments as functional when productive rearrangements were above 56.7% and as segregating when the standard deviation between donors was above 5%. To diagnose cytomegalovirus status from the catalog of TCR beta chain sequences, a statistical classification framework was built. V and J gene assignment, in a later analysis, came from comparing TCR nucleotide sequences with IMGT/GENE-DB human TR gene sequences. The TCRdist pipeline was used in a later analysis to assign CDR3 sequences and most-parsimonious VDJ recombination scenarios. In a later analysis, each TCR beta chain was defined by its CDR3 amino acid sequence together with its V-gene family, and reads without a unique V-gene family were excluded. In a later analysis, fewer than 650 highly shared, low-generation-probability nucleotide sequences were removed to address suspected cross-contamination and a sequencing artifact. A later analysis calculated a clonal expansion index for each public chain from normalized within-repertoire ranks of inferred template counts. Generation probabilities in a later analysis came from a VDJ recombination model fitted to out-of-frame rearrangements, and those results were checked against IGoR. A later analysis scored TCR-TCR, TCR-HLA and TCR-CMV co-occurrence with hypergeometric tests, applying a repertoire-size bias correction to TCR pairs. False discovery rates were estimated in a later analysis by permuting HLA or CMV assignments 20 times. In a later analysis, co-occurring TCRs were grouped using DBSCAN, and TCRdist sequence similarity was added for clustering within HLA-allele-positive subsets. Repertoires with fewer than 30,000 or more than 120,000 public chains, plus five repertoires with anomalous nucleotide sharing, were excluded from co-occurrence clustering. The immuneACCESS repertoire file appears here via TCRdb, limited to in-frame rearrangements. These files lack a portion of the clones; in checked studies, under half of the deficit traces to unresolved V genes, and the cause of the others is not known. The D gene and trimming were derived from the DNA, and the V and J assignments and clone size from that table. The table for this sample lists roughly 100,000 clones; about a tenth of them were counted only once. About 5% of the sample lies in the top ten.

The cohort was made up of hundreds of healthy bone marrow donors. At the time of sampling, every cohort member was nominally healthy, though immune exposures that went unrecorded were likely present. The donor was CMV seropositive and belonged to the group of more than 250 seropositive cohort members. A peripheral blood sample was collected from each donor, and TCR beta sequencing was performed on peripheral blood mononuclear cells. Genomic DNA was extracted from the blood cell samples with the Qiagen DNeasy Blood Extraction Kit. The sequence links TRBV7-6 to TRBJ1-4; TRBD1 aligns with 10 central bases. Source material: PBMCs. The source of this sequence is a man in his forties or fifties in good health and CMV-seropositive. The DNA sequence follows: TGTGCCAGCAGTCTTTCGACAGGGGGCGGTGAAAAACTGTTTTTT. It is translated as CASSLSTGGGEKLFF. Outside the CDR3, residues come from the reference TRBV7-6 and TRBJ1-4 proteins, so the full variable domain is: GAGVSQSPRYKVTKRGQDVALRCDPISGHVSLYWYRQALGQGPEFLTYFNYEAQQDKSGLPNDRFSAERPEGSISTLTIQRTEQRDSAMYRCASSLSTGGGEKLFFGSGTQLSVL.